The present entry profiles one T cell receptor beta chain with its context. The entry originates in a study of technical replicates of blood from a few donors. Measured with immunoSEQ multiplex PCR; TCRdb has only the in-frame clones, and not every one. The table lists 55,000 to 80,000 clones, approximately 97% of them singletons. The CDR3 has 15 residues. Germline loops: CDR1 SSHAT, CDR2 FNYEAQ (reference sequence). Trimming at V came to 4 bases and at J to 3 bases, leaving 1 base not matched to a gene. The genes are TRBV7-7 and TRBJ2-2; the match to TRBD2 covers 11 bases. The clonotype originates from a human donor in good health. The sample taken for sequencing was T cells isolated from PBMCs. The DNA of the CDR3 is TGTGCCAGCAGCTCGGGACTAGCGGACACCGGGGAGCTGTTTTTT. Its translation is CASSSGLADTGELFF.